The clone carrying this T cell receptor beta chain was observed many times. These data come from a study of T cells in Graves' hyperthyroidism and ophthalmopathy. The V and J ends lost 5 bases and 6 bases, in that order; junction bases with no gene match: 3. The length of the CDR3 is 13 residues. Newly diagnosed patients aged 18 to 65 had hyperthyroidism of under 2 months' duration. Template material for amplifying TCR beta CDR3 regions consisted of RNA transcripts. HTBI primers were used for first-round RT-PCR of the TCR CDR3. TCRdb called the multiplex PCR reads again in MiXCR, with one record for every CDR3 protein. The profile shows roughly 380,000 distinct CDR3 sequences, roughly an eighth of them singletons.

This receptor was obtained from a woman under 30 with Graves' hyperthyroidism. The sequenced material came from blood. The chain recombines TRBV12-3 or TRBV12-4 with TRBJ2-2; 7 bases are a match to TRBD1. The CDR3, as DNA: TGTGCCAGCAGTGAGACAGGGCCCGGGGAGCTGTTTTTT. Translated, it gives CASSETGPGELFF.